Each of the 8 T cell receptor beta chains below was sequenced from the same sample in a study of T cell responses to AZD1222 COVID-19 vaccine. The method was immunoSEQ multiplex PCR; TCRdb's version includes in-frame clones alone and lacks a portion of them. This sample has 150,000 to 200,000 clones, with approximately 92% found just once. The sample was peripheral blood, taken 28 days after the second dose of the MenACWY control vaccine. Every receptor here comes from an adult who received the MenACWY meningococcal vaccine as a control.

This clone was seen just once. The J gene is TRBJ1-1, the V gene TRBV7-2, with D possibly being TRBD1 (6 bases). Germline CDR1 is SGHTA and CDR2 is FQGNSA. Trimming took 3 bases from V and 4 from J, leaving 9 bases between them. The CDR3 has 13 residues. CDR3 sequence reads: CASSLGARTEAFF. The CDR3 nucleotides are TGTGCCAGCAGCTTGGGGGCGCGCACTGAAGCTTTCTTT.

The sample holds a few counts of this clone. This chain uses TRBV6-1 with TRBJ2-3; 11 nucleotides align to TRBD2. Trimming took 3 bases from V and 6 from J; bases not matched to a gene: 8. The CDR3 covers 16 residues. CDR1 is MNHNS, CDR2 SASEGT, per germline. This CDR3 is CASSDTLAGAGDTQYF. The CDR3 bases are TGTGCCAGCAGTGATACACTAGCGGGGGCTGGGGATACGCAGTATTTT.

CDR3 in DNA: TGTGCCAGTAGTATAGGAGGGACGGGTAATGAAAAACTGTTTTTT. Its translation is CASSIGGTGNEKLFF. This sequence joins TRBV19 and TRBJ1-4; tentative D call: TRBD1 (5 bases). Trimming stripped 1 base from V and 4 bases from J, with 10 bases between. Germline V gene data show CDR1 as LNHDA and CDR2 as SQIVND (reference sequence). The CDR3 contains 15 residues.

The chain combines TRBV7-2 with TRBJ1-2; D is unclear. The CDR3 is made up of 14 amino acids. V was trimmed by 3 bases and J by 6 bases, leaving 14 bases between them. Germline-derived CDR1 and CDR2 are SGHTA and FQGNSA. The CDR3 reads CASSFISPTNGYTF. The DNA of the CDR3 is TGTGCCAGCAGCTTTATTTCCCCTACCAATGGCTACACCTTC.

J is TRBJ1-5 and V is TRBV7-9; the match to TRBD1 covers 7 bases. V lost 3 bases to trimming and J lost 6 bases; unmatched junction nucleotides: 2. This CDR3 comprises 13 residues. Per the germline V gene, CDR1 is SEHNR and CDR2 is FQNEAQ (reference sequence). CDR3 DNA sequence: TGTGCCAGCAGCTTCCAGGGGGGTCAGCCCCAGCATTTT. The encoded protein is CASSFQGGQPQHF.

The rearrangement joins TRBV2 to TRBJ2-3; 9 positions agree with TRBD1. This CDR3 has 16 amino acids. Germline CDR1 and CDR2: SNHLY and FYNNEI. V dropped 6 bases and J dropped 6; count of bases not matched to a gene: 13. The CDR3 sequence is CASRPGQGNPLDTQYF. The DNA for the CDR3 is TGTGCCAGCAGGCCGGGACAGGGAAATCCCCTCGATACGCAGTATTTT.

Comments on this clone: Germline is not matched at one junction end, which may reflect a read error. The rearrangement joins TRBV7-8 to TRBJ1-4; 9 nucleotides agree with TRBD1. From germline, CDR1 is SGHVS and CDR2 FQNEAQ. The CDR3 contains 12 residues. Here the CDR3 DNA reads TGTGCCAGCAGCCGCCTTTCCGGGACAGGGAATTTT. Protein product: CASSRLSGTGNF.

The rearrangement links TRBV29-1 to TRBJ2-2; the D is unclear. The CDR3 length is 11 residues. The ends were cut back, 0 bases at V and 6 bases at J, with 2 bases in the middle. Germline CDR1 and CDR2: SQVTM and ANQGSEA. The chain's CDR3 is CSVEDSGELFF. The CDR3 DNA reads as TGCAGCGTTGAAGATTCCGGGGAGCTGTTTTTT.